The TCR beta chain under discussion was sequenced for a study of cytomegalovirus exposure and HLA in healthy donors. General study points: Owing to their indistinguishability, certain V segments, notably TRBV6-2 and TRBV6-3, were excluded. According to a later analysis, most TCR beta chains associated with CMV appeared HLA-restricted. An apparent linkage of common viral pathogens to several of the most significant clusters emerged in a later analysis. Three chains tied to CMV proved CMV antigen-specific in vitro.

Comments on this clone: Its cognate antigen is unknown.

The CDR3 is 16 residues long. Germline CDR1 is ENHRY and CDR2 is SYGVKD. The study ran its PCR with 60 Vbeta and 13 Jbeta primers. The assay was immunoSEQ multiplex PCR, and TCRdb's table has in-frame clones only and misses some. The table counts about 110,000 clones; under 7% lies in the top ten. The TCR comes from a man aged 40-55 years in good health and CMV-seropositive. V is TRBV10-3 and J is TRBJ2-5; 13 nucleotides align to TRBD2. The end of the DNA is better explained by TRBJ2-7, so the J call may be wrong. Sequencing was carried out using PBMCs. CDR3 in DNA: TGTGCCATCGGCGCTATGGGACTAGCGGGATTTTACGAGCAGTACTTC. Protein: CAIGAMGLAGFYEQYF.